The 11 T cell receptor beta chains below were found in one sample sequenced in a study of T cells in Graves' hyperthyroidism and ophthalmopathy. RNA transcripts provided the source from which TCR beta CDR3 regions were amplified. First-round RT-PCR with HTBI primers amplified the TCR CDR3 region. TCRdb ran MiXCR on the multiplex PCR reads and lists one entry per CDR3 protein. Of around 300,000 distinct CDR3 sequences listed, roughly 13% were seen once; the top ten hold under 8%. Sequenced sample: blood. The receptor source for this set is a woman in her thirties or forties with Graves' hyperthyroidism.

This clonotype was found a few times. The chain uses TRBV3-1 and TRBJ2-7, with D perhaps TRBD1 (6 bases). Trimming took off 8 bases at V and 6 bases at J, with 17 bases between the two ends. This CDR3 contains 13 residues. From germline, CDR1 is LGHDT and CDR2 YNNKEL (reference sequence). CDR3 DNA sequence: TGTGCCAGCTCAAACTTACAGGGTTCCGAGCAGTACTTC. Amino acid sequence: CASSNLQGSEQYF.

To note about this clonotype: The junction departs from the called germline gene at one end, perhaps through a read error. The chain has TRBV29-1 and TRBJ2-1; 8 nucleotides align to TRBD2. The CDR3 has 13 amino acids. The V gene's germline CDR1 is SQVTM and CDR2 ANQGSEA. CDR3 DNA: TGCAGCGTTAGCGGGAGCTCCTACAATGAGCAGCTCTTC. Amino acids: CSVSGSSYNEQLF.

This sequence joins TRBV5-6 and TRBJ2-7; D possibly uses TRBD1 or TRBD2 (5 bases each). Germline CDR1 and CDR2: SGHDT and YYEEEE. The CDR3 sequence is 14 residues long. V was cut by 6 bases and J by 3 bases, with 16 bases left in between. The CDR3 DNA reads TGTGCCAGCACCCCCGGGACCGCTTACTACGAGCAGTACTTC. It translates to CASTPGTAYYEQYF.

This clonotype has ten or more counts. Germline and junction disagree at one end, which may indicate a read error. The chain employs TRBV12-5 and TRBJ2-7; tentative D call: TRBD2 (7 bases). Germline CDR1 LGHNT, CDR2 FRNRAP. The CDR3 totals 14 residues. CDR3 region: CASALSGGSHEQYF. The CDR3 DNA reads as TGTGCTAGTGCTCTCTCGGGGGGCTCCCACGAGCAGTACTTC.

V is TRBV6-1 and J is TRBJ2-3, with 8 bases lining up with TRBD2. Germline V CDR1 and CDR2: MNHNS, SASEGT. The V and J ends lost 6 bases and 9 bases, in that order; junction bases with no gene match: 8. The CDR3 totals 13 residues. Here the CDR3 reads CASSQAGAGTQYF. The CDR3 DNA sequence: TGTGCCAGCAGCCAAGCGGGAGCGGGCACGCAGTATTTT.

This clonotype came up a few times. The V gene is TRBV30, the J gene TRBJ2-5; D perhaps matches TRBD2 (5 bases). Trimming pared 5 bases from V and 4 bases from J, leaving 11 bases between. CDR3 length: 12 residues. Germline V gene sequence: CDR1 GTSNPN, CDR2 SVGIG (reference sequence). The chain's CDR3 is CAWALEGETQYF. For the CDR3, the DNA is TGTGCCTGGGCCCTTGAGGGAGAGACCCAGTACTTC.

This clonotype was counted at least ten times. This chain joins TRBV20-1 and TRBJ2-5; the D is unclear. CDR1 DFQATT and CDR2 SNEGSKA come from the germline V gene (reference sequence). V was shortened by 6 bases and J by 4 bases, with 15 bases between the two germline ends. This CDR3 comprises 13 residues. The CDR3 loop reads CSASPPAGETQYF. The CDR3 DNA is TGCAGTGCCTCTCCCCCCGCCGGAGAGACCCAGTACTTC.

This clonotype was found many times. CDR3 region: CASSFPDLGDIQYF. The CDR3 DNA reads TGTGCCAGCAGCTTCCCGGATCTCGGGGACATTCAGTACTTC. V gene TRBV7-9 combines with J gene TRBJ2-4; tentatively, D is TRBD2 (5 bases). The CDR3 has 14 residues. Trimming left V 3 bases short and J 8 bases short, with 14 bases between. Germline V lookup: CDR1 SEHNR, CDR2 FQNEAQ (reference sequence).

This clonotype was counted between two and nine times. The V call is TRBV29-1, the J call TRBJ2-7; D is possibly TRBD1 (6 bases). CDR1 and CDR2 (germline): SQVTM, ANQGSEA. Trimming pared 2 bases from V and 1 base from J, leaving 12 bases between. This CDR3 region has 14 residues. CDR3 nucleotide sequence: TGCAGCGTTGAAATCCGGGACACATCCTACGAGCAGTACTTC. Residues: CSVEIRDTSYEQYF.

This clonotype was recorded at least ten times. V usage is TRBV19 and J usage is TRBJ1-1; D might be TRBD1 (6 bases). The length of the CDR3 is 16 residues. The germline V gene has CDR1 LNHDA and CDR2 SQIVND (reference sequence). Between the trimmed V and J ends, which lost 3 bases and 3 bases, there was a span of 17 bases. In nucleotides, the CDR3 is TGTGCCAGTAGTATCCTGAGACAGGAGGGGTACACTGAAGCTTTCTTT. This translates into CASSILRQEGYTEAFF.

The sample holds many counts of this clonotype. The chain carries TRBV2 and TRBJ2-1, with 8 bases that match TRBD2. V lost 3 bases, J lost 7 bases, and 11 bases stayed unmatched. The CDR3 totals 16 residues. From germline, CDR1 is SNHLY and CDR2 FYNNEI. In nucleotides, the CDR3 is TGTGCCAGCAGTGATATGCGGGGGGCTAGGTCGAATGAGCAGTTCTTC. Translation: CASSDMRGARSNEQFF.